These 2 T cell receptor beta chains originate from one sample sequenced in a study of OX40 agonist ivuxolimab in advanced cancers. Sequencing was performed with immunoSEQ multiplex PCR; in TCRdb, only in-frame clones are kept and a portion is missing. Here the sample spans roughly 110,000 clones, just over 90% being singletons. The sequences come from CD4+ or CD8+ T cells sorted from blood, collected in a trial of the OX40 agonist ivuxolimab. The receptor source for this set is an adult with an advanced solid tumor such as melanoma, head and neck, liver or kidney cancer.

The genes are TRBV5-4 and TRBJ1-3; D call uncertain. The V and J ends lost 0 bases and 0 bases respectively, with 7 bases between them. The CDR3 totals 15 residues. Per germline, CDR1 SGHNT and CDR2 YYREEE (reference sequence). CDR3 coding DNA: TGTGCCAGCAGCTTGGGGGGTTTCTCTGGAAACACCATATATTTT. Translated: CASSLGGFSGNTIYF. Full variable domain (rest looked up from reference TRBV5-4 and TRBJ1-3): ETGVTQSPTHLIKTRGQQVTLRCSSQSGHNTVSWYQQALGQGPQFIFQYYREEENGRGNFPPRFSGLQFPNYSSELNVNALELDDSALYLCASSLGGFSGNTIYFGEGSWLTVV.

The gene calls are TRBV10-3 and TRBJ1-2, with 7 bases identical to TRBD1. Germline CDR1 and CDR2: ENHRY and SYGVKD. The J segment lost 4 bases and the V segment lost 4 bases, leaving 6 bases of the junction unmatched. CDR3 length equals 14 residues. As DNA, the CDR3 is TGTGCCATCAGTGGCCGGACAGGCTTCTATGGCTACACCTTC. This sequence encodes CAISGRTGFYGYTF.